One and the same sample provided the 29 T cell receptor beta chains below, sequenced in a study of blood T cells in healthy people across ages. A second roughly 7 to 12 cycle PCR used barcoded and J-beta primers. TCRdb analysed the 5' RACE reads with MiXCR anew, one entry per CDR3 protein. Among roughly 1.7 million distinct CDR3 sequences, about 32% were seen once, and the ten largest hold over 9%. The sequenced sample consisted of blood. Receptors originate from a woman aged 25 to 39 in good health.

In this sample, this clonotype turned up many times. The rearrangement uses TRBV29-1 and TRBJ2-7; a weak D match, TRBD1 (6 bases). The CDR3 length is 11 residues. The V end lost 7 bases, the J end lost 5 bases, and 12 bases lay between the germline ends. The germline CDR1 and CDR2 sequences are SQVTM and ANQGSEA. CDR3 protein: CSEIQGHEQYF. In DNA, the CDR3 is TGCAGCGAAATACAGGGTCACGAGCAGTACTTC.

The chain links TRBV11-1 to TRBJ1-1, with TRBD1 identical over 10 bases. The J segment lost 11 bases and the V segment lost 4 bases, leaving 10 bases of the junction unmatched. The CDR3 sequence is 14 residues long. The germline gives CDR1 SGHAT, CDR2 FQDESV (reference sequence). CDR3 sequence: CASSSGQGNRVAFF. As DNA, the CDR3 is TGTGCCAGCAGCTCGGGACAGGGGAATAGAGTTGCTTTCTTT.

This clonotype was counted only a few times. J is TRBJ1-2 and V is TRBV27; no clear D gene. This CDR3 region has 12 residues. Germline CDR1 and CDR2: MNHEY and SMNVEV (reference sequence). Trimming took 3 bases from V and 9 from J, leaving 11 bases between them. The CDR3 coding sequence is TGTGCCAGCAGTTTCGACTTTATGAGCTACACCTTC. It translates to CASSFDFMSYTF.

This clonotype has more than one count but fewer than ten. The chain joins TRBV6-6 to TRBJ2-5; 8 nucleotides align to TRBD1. The CDR3 contains 14 residues. With 4 bases clipped from V and 5 bases from J, the junction kept 6 bases outside the gene matches. Germline CDR1 reads MNHNY; CDR2 reads SVGAGI (reference sequence). The CDR3 sequence: CASSFRDRRETQYF. DNA for the CDR3: TGTGCCAGCAGTTTCAGGGACAGGAGGGAGACCCAGTACTTC.

Only one count was recorded for this clonotype. The chain has TRBV27 and TRBJ2-7; 9 bases are shared with TRBD1. The CDR3 consists of 14 residues. V was pared by 5 bases and J by 3 bases, with 5 bases of the junction left unmatched. Germline V gene sequence: CDR1 MNHEY, CDR2 SMNVEV (reference sequence). The CDR3 sequence is CASSPGQGCYEQYF. CDR3 nucleotides: TGTGCCAGCAGTCCGGGACAGGGATGCTACGAGCAGTACTTC.

The CDR3 DNA reads TGCGCCAGCAGCCAAGAATACGGCACGAACACTGAAGCTTTCTTT. This encodes CASSQEYGTNTEAFF. The chain is built from TRBV4-1 and TRBJ1-1; D gene ambiguous. The CDR3 has 15 amino acids. CDR1 is MGHRA and CDR2 is YSYEKL in the germline V gene. Trimming took 0 bases from V and 1 from J, leaving 9 bases between them.

In this sample, this clonotype turned up a few times. V and J are TRBV20-1 and TRBJ2-7; D not resolved. CDR1 is DFQATT and CDR2 is SNEGSKA in the germline V gene (reference sequence). V was cut by 7 bases and J by 1 base, with 17 bases left in between. The CDR3 is made up of 14 amino acids. DNA for the CDR3: TGCAGTGTAAGGAGCCCAGATATTTCCTACGAGCAGTACTTC. It yields the protein CSVRSPDISYEQYF.

This clonotype appeared a few times. The chain carries TRBV18 and TRBJ2-1, with a possible D match to TRBD2 (5 bases). The germline V gene encodes CDR1 KGHSH and CDR2 LQKENI. V was shortened by 3 bases and J by 7 bases, with 13 bases between the two germline ends. CDR3 length equals 14 residues. As DNA, the CDR3 is TGTGCCAGCTCACCGAGCCAACTAGATAATGAGCAGTTCTTC. Amino acid sequence: CASSPSQLDNEQFF.

There are a few counts of this clonotype. The chain is built from TRBV12-3 or TRBV12-4 and TRBJ2-3; D might be TRBD1 (6 bases). CDR3 length: 14 amino acids. Between the trimmed V and J ends, which lost 2 bases and 5 bases, there was a span of 11 bases. CDR3 protein: CASSLLRGIDTQYF. The DNA for the CDR3 is TGTGCCAGCAGTTTACTCAGGGGAATAGATACGCAGTATTTT.

The chain carries TRBV20-1 and TRBJ2-5, with 12 nucleotides matching TRBD2. Germline V gives CDR1 DFQATT, CDR2 SNEGSKA (reference sequence). The CDR3 is 17 amino acids. Trimming removed 0 bases from V and 5 bases from J; junction bases left unmatched: 10. DNA of the CDR3: TGCAGTGCTAGAGATCTGGCTAGCGGGGGGGCTTCGGAGACCCAGTACTTC. The encoded protein is CSARDLASGGASETQYF.

This clonotype came up many times. The chain employs TRBV6-1 and TRBJ2-3, with 8 bases aligning to TRBD2. V shed 6 bases, J shed 4 bases, and the junction held 12 bases outside the gene matches. The length of the CDR3 is 16 residues. Germline-derived CDR1 and CDR2 are MNHNS and SASEGT. The CDR3 DNA sequence: TGTGCCAGCAGGGATCGGGGGGGCCTTAGCTCAGATACGCAGTATTTT. Translation gives CASRDRGGLSSDTQYF.

The CDR3, as DNA: TGTGCCAGCAGCCCCCGTTCGGGGAGTGACATTCAGTACTTC. It yields the protein CASSPRSGSDIQYF. J is TRBJ2-4 and V is TRBV7-2; a possible D gene is TRBD2 (5 bases). The CDR3 loop spans 14 amino acids. Germline CDR1 SGHTA, CDR2 FQGNSA. V dropped 5 bases and J dropped 8 bases, with 16 bases sitting between them.

The V call is TRBV4-1, the J call TRBJ1-5; 8 bases match TRBD1. This CDR3 comprises 18 residues. Trimming cost V 0 bases and J 0 bases; bases outside gene matches: 7. Germline CDR1 MGHRA, CDR2 YSYEKL. In DNA, the CDR3 is TGCGCCAGCAGCCAAGATACAGGGGGGGGCTATAGCAATCAGCCCCAGCATTTT. It codes for CASSQDTGGGYSNQPQHF.

Only a few counts were recorded for this clonotype. The rearrangement uses TRBV7-6 and TRBJ1-2; D may be TRBD1 (6 bases). V was shortened by 4 bases and J by 4 bases, with 10 bases between the two germline ends. CDR3 size: 13 residues. Looked up from germline, CDR1 is SGHVS and CDR2 is FNYEAQ. The CDR3 sequence: CASSSDRSYGYTF. Here the CDR3 DNA reads TGTGCCAGCAGCTCTGACAGGTCCTATGGCTACACCTTC.

This clonotype showed up just a few times. The J gene is TRBJ1-2, the V gene TRBV6-6, with TRBD1 identical over 10 bases. With V trimmed by 2 bases and J by 4 bases, 10 bases remained unmatched. Per the germline V gene, CDR1 is MNHNY and CDR2 is SVGAGI (reference sequence). The CDR3 has 17 residues. The CDR3, as DNA: TGTGCCAGCAGTTACCCCCCAGGACAGGGGGAGGGCTATGGCTACACCTTC. The encoded protein is CASSYPPGQGEGYGYTF.

This clonotype was detected a few times. The J gene is TRBJ2-3, the V gene TRBV6-5; D may be TRBD2 (5 bases). V lost 2 bases and J 2 bases, leaving 17 bases between the germline ends. CDR1 is MNHEY and CDR2 is SVGAGI in the germline V gene. This CDR3 contains 17 residues. The CDR3 DNA reads TGTGCCAGCAGTTACCGACCCGCGGGTCTGAACACAGATACGCAGTATTTT. This codes for CASSYRPAGLNTDTQYF.

The table lists this clonotype with a few counts. The rearrangement uses TRBV7-9 and TRBJ2-1; 10 bases line up with TRBD2. V dropped 5 bases and J dropped 8; count of bases not matched to a gene: 15. In germline, CDR1 is SEHNR, CDR2 FQNEAQ (reference sequence). CDR3 size: 17 residues. DNA of the CDR3: TGTGCCAGCAGCCCGCCACCCCTAGCGGGAGTATCGGATGAGCAGTTCTTC. Protein: CASSPPPLAGVSDEQFF.

The V gene is TRBV5-1, the J gene TRBJ2-3; D unresolved. The V gene lost 0 bases and the J gene lost 3 bases, with 14 bases spanning the gap. This CDR3 contains 16 residues. CDR1 is SGHRS and CDR2 is YFSETQ in the germline V gene. The CDR3 sequence is CASSLGIAFTTDTQYF. The CDR3 region has the DNA TGCGCCAGCAGCTTGGGGATAGCTTTTACAACAGATACGCAGTATTTT.

This clonotype has a count of ten or more. The chain combines TRBV4-1 with TRBJ1-2; tentatively, D is TRBD1 (6 bases). Germline CDR1 reads MGHRA; CDR2 reads YSYEKL. This CDR3 is 13 amino acids long. Between the trimmed V and J ends, which lost 1 base and 7 bases, there was a span of 10 bases. As DNA, the CDR3 is TGCGCCAGCAGCCAAGCAGGGGTAGGTGGCTACACCTTC. It specifies CASSQAGVGGYTF.

The V call is TRBV29-1, the J call TRBJ1-2; no clear D gene. V lost 8 bases and J lost 2, with 18 bases in between. The CDR3 contains 14 residues. CDR1 and CDR2 from the germline V gene are SQVTM and ANQGSEA. This CDR3 is CSSQPLGANYGYTF. CDR3 bases: TGCAGCTCTCAACCCCTTGGAGCCAACTATGGCTACACCTTC.

This clonotype was counted only a few times. The junction and the germline gene differ at one end; a read error may be behind it. The chain joins TRBV14 to TRBJ2-7; TRBD1 matches at 7 bases. The germline gives CDR1 SGHDN, CDR2 FVKESK. The CDR3 is made up of 14 amino acids. The CDR3 DNA is TGTGCCGGCAGCCAAGAAACCAGGGGGTTACAGCAGTACTTC. Encoded protein: CAGSQETRGLQQYF.

The genes are TRBV19 and TRBJ2-3; 9 bases line up with TRBD2. This CDR3 has 15 residues. V shed 6 bases and J 1 base; nucleotides not matched to a gene: 5. Per germline, CDR1 LNHDA and CDR2 SQIVND (reference sequence). The CDR3 protein is CASSQQRGGTDTQYF. CDR3 sequence (DNA): TGTGCCAGTAGCCAGCAGCGGGGGGGCACAGATACGCAGTATTTT. Using reference TRBV19 and TRBJ2-3 for the parts outside the CDR3, the full variable domain is DGGITQSPKYLFRKEGQNVTLSCEQNLNHDAMYWYRQDPGQGLRLIYYSQIVNDFQKGDIAEGYSVSREKKESFPLTVTSAQKNPTAFYLCASSQQRGGTDTQYFGPGTRLTVL.

A note on this clonotype: A junction boundary mismatches the germline segment, possibly from a read error. V usage is TRBV5-1 and J usage is TRBJ2-1; 7 bases are shared with TRBD1. CDR1 SGHRS and CDR2 YFSETQ come from the germline V gene. The CDR3 has 17 residues. The DNA for the CDR3 is TGCGCCAGCAGCGCGTACGGCACCGGGACAGTCCACAATGAGCGGTTCTTC. Translating gives CASSAYGTGTVHNERFF.

The chain combines TRBV9 with TRBJ2-1, with 14 nucleotides matching TRBD2. CDR1 and CDR2 (germline): SGDLS, YYNGEE. This CDR3 region has 17 residues. The junction had 5 bases not matched to a gene; V was cut back by 4 bases and J by 2 bases. CDR3 in amino acids: CASSPGTSGSPYNEQFF. The CDR3 DNA is TGTGCCAGCAGCCCAGGGACTAGCGGGAGTCCCTACAATGAGCAGTTCTTC.

V gene TRBV9 combines with J gene TRBJ2-7; perhaps TRBD2 as D (6 bases). Germline values: CDR1 SGDLS, CDR2 YYNGEE. Trimming took 0 bases from V and 0 from J, leaving 10 bases between them. This CDR3 is 15 amino acids long. Here the CDR3 reads CASSVEAGTSYEQYF. In DNA, the CDR3 is TGTGCCAGCAGCGTAGAGGCGGGGACCTCCTACGAGCAGTACTTC.

This chain joins TRBV7-9 and TRBJ2-1, with 15 bases that match TRBD2. The trim removed 5 bases at V and 8 bases at J, leaving 10 bases unmatched. CDR3 length equals 17 residues. Germline V gene lookup returns CDR1 SEHNR and CDR2 FQNEAQ (reference sequence). CDR3 nucleotides: TGTGCCAGCAGCCCTAGGACTAGCGGGGGGGGAAGCGATGAGCAGTTCTTC. Its translation is CASSPRTSGGGSDEQFF.

The chain uses TRBV20-1 and TRBJ2-5, with 11 bases that match TRBD2. The germline CDR1 and CDR2 sequences are DFQATT and SNEGSKA (reference sequence). V lost 3 bases to trimming and J lost 11 bases; unmatched junction nucleotides: 8. CDR3 length equals 13 residues. CDR3 sequence (DNA): TGCAGTGCTAGGACTAGCGGGATCGTAGAGCAGTACTTC. It codes for CSARTSGIVEQYF.

The V gene is TRBV7-3, the J gene TRBJ1-6; tentatively, D is TRBD1 (6 bases). This CDR3 comprises 15 residues. V lost 5 bases to trimming and J lost 7 bases, with 15 bases between them. The germline CDR1 and CDR2 sequences are SGHTA and FQGTGA. The CDR3, as DNA: TGTGCCAGCAGCCTAGGGGGATCGGCAAATTCACCCCTCCACTTT. The encoded protein is CASSLGGSANSPLHF.

There are many counts of this clonotype. The V gene is TRBV12-5, the J gene TRBJ2-5, with unresolved D. Germline loops: CDR1 LGHNT, CDR2 FRNRAP. This CDR3 spans 13 amino acids. V was shortened by 1 base and J by 5 bases, with 8 bases between the two germline ends. The CDR3 here is CASGLGAGETQYF. The CDR3 DNA reads as TGTGCTAGTGGTTTGGGGGCCGGGGAGACCCAGTACTTC.